The 17 T cell receptor beta chains below all came from one sample that was sequenced in a study of T cell repertoires in cytomegalovirus infection. TCRdb redid the calling of the reads with MiXCR, one entry per CDR3 protein. The data show roughly 730,000 distinct CDR3 sequences, with roughly 36% seen just once and 15% to 20% held by the top ten. Their antigens are not known. The sample here was cultured PBMCs, taken from culture after CMV antigen stimulation. The source of these receptors is a human donor in good health (CMV status not recorded). Some clones in this sample may be carry-over from other donors' samples.

There are a few counts of this clonotype. This chain links TRBV27 with TRBJ2-1, with TRBD2 identical over 14 bases. CDR1 and CDR2 from the germline V gene are MNHEY and SMNVEV (reference sequence). The V gene end was trimmed by 5 bases and the J gene end by 6 bases; junction bases not matched to a gene: 3. This CDR3 has 15 amino acids. CDR3 residues: CASSTGTSGSNEQFF. The CDR3 DNA is TGTGCCAGCAGTACCGGGACTAGCGGGAGCAATGAGCAGTTCTTC.

The chain carries TRBV29-1 and TRBJ1-1; D gene unclear. Trimming shortened V by 8 bases and J by 4 bases, and 20 bases separated the two germline ends. Germline-derived CDR1 and CDR2 are SQVTM and ANQGSEA. The CDR3 consists of 14 residues. For the CDR3, the DNA is TGCAGCACAACCAAACACACGCCGGGCACTGAAGCTTTCTTT. As protein: CSTTKHTPGTEAFF.

The V gene is TRBV19, the J gene TRBJ1-5, with 7 positions matching TRBD1. V dropped 4 bases and J dropped 6; count of bases not matched to a gene: 12. CDR1 is LNHDA, CDR2 SQIVND, per germline (reference sequence). CDR3 length equals 16 residues. CDR3 coding DNA: TGTGCCAGTAGTAAAAGACAGGGCAAATTGGGTCAGCCCCAGCATTTT. Translation: CASSKRQGKLGQPQHF.

V is TRBV11-3 and J is TRBJ2-5; 8 nucleotides align to TRBD2. V dropped 2 bases and J dropped 5; count of bases not matched to a gene: 7. Germline CDR1 is SGHNT and CDR2 is YENEEA. The CDR3 length is 15 residues. CDR3 DNA: TGTGCCAGCAGCTTATCAGCGGGAGCGGTCGAGACCCAGTACTTC. This encodes CASSLSAGAVETQYF. Complete variable domain (other parts from reference TRBV11-3 and TRBJ2-5): EAGVVQSPRYKIIEKKQPVAFWCNPISGHNTLYWYLQNLGQGPELLIRYENEEAVDDSQLPKDRFSAERLKGVDSTLKIQPAELGDSAVYLCASSLSAGAVETQYFGPGTRLLVL.

This clonotype appeared a few times. The chain links TRBV12-3 or TRBV12-4 to TRBJ1-5, with a possible D match to TRBD1 (6 bases). Trimming took off 5 bases at V and 9 bases at J, with 17 bases between the two ends. The CDR3 consists of 14 residues. Here the CDR3 DNA reads TGTGCCAGCAGTATGGGGGGGCCAGCCAGGCCCCAGCATTTT. Translated, it gives CASSMGGPARPQHF.

In this sample, this clonotype turned up many times. The chain combines TRBV7-2 with TRBJ2-3, with 8 nucleotides matching TRBD1. The CDR3 covers 18 residues. Germline-derived CDR1 and CDR2 are SGHTA and FQGNSA. V lost 2 bases and J lost 2; bases outside the gene matches: 12. The CDR3 here is CASSLSLDRVRNTDTQYF. CDR3 nucleotides: TGTGCCAGCAGCTTAAGCCTGGACAGGGTAAGGAACACAGATACGCAGTATTTT.

This clonotype came up a few times. The chain couples TRBV7-9 to TRBJ2-1, with 11 positions matching TRBD1. After removal of 5 bases from V and 7 bases from J, the junction contained 7 bases not matched to a gene. The CDR3 covers 15 residues. Per germline, CDR1 SEHNR and CDR2 FQNEAQ (reference sequence). The CDR3 coding sequence is TGTGCCAGCAGCGGAGGGACAGGGGGTGTAAATGAGCAGTTCTTC. Its translation is CASSGGTGGVNEQFF. Filled out from reference TRBV7-9 and TRBJ2-1, the complete variable domain reads DTGVSQNPRHKITKRGQNVTFRCDPISEHNRLYWYRQTLGQGPEFLTYFQNEAQLEKSRLLSDRFSAERPKGSFSTLEIQRTEQGDSAMYLCASSGGTGGVNEQFFGPGTRLTVL.

This clonotype occurred a few times. CDR3 region: CSALSGRSTDTQYF. DNA for the CDR3: TGCAGTGCTCTTAGCGGGAGAAGCACAGATACGCAGTATTTT. The gene calls are TRBV20-1 and TRBJ2-3, with TRBD2 identical over 9 bases. Per the germline V gene, CDR1 is DFQATT and CDR2 is SNEGSKA (reference sequence). The length of the CDR3 is 14 residues. The V segment lost 5 bases and the J segment 0 bases; nucleotides outside the gene matches: 3.

Relative to its sample, this clonotype is medium-sized (0.01 to 0.1%). The chain recombines TRBV4-1 with TRBJ2-1, with TRBD2 as a possible D gene (6 bases). The ends were cut back, 1 base at V and 10 bases at J, with 14 bases in the middle. This CDR3 is built from 14 residues. The germline gives CDR1 MGHRA, CDR2 YSYEKL. This CDR3 reads CASSQATSRYEQFF. For the CDR3, the DNA is TGCGCCAGCAGCCAAGCGACTAGTCGTTACGAGCAGTTCTTC.

This clonotype was counted at least ten times. This sequence joins TRBV7-6 and TRBJ1-5, with TRBD1 identical over 7 bases. There are 15 residues in the CDR3. With 6 bases clipped from V and 0 bases from J, the junction kept 5 bases outside the gene matches. CDR1 and CDR2 (germline): SGHVS, FNYEAQ. DNA for the CDR3: TGTGCCAGCAGTCCAGGGGGAGATAGCAATCAGCCCCAGCATTTT. This translates into CASSPGGDSNQPQHF. Variable domain in full (rest from reference TRBV7-6 and TRBJ1-5): GAGVSQSPRYKVTKRGQDVALRCDPISGHVSLYWYRQALGQGPEFLTYFNYEAQQDKSGLPNDRFSAERPEGSISTLTIQRTEQRDSAMYRCASSPGGDSNQPQHFGDGTRLSIL.

This chain uses TRBV6-6 with TRBJ1-2, with D possibly TRBD1 on 5 matching bases. The V gene's germline CDR1 is MNHNY and CDR2 SVGAGI (reference sequence). Trimming left V 5 bases short and J 0 bases short, with 13 bases between. This CDR3 contains 15 residues. CDR3 residues: CASSARGEANYGYTF. The CDR3 DNA is TGTGCCAGCAGTGCAAGGGGCGAAGCTAACTATGGCTACACCTTC.

There are many counts of this clonotype. V usage is TRBV4-2 and J usage is TRBJ2-5; 8 bases are shared with TRBD2. Germline lookup yields CDR1 LGHNA and CDR2 YNFKEQ. The length of the CDR3 is 15 residues. With V trimmed by 1 base and J by 1 base, 2 bases remained unmatched. The CDR3 bases are TGTGCCAGCAGCCAAGGTACTAGCGGCCAAGAGACCCAGTACTTC. This gives the protein CASSQGTSGQETQYF.

In its sample, this clonotype was seen many times. The chain uses TRBV7-2 and TRBJ1-2; 7 nucleotides align to TRBD1. This CDR3 has 13 residues. With V trimmed by 4 bases and J by 8 bases, 7 bases remained unmatched. Germline V gene data show CDR1 as SGHTA and CDR2 as FQGNSA. The CDR3 reads CASSSDRAGGYTF. CDR3 in DNA: TGTGCCAGCAGCTCCGACAGGGCTGGCGGCTACACCTTC.

The chain joins TRBV14 to TRBJ1-3, with TRBD1 matching 8 bases. The trim removed 0 bases at V and 5 bases at J, leaving 9 bases unmatched. The CDR3 has 17 amino acids. In germline, CDR1 is SGHDN, CDR2 FVKESK. The CDR3 sequence is CASSQEPGGFWRNTIYF. CDR3 DNA: TGTGCCAGCAGCCAAGAGCCAGGGGGCTTCTGGCGAAACACCATATATTTT.

This clonotype was found a few times. The chain carries TRBV6-6 and TRBJ2-7; 7 nucleotides agree with TRBD2. Germline assignment: CDR1 MNHNY and CDR2 SVGAGI (reference sequence). The CDR3 is 13 amino acids. V was pared by 6 bases and J by 6 bases, with 8 bases of the junction left unmatched. CDR3 nucleotides: TGTGCCAGCAGCAGGACTAGAGATGGCGAGCAGTACTTC. As protein: CASSRTRDGEQYF.

The rearrangement uses TRBV12-3 or TRBV12-4 and TRBJ1-1; D is ambiguous. This CDR3 region has 12 residues. Trimming pared 7 bases from V and 3 bases from J, leaving 9 bases between. CDR3 sequence: CASNGPYTEAFF. The DNA for the CDR3 is TGTGCCAGCAACGGGCCGTACACTGAAGCTTTCTTT.

The CDR3 here is CASKDRSTNEKLFF. The CDR3 region has the DNA TGTGCCTCAAAGGACCGGTCAACTAATGAAAAACTGTTTTTT. The chain links TRBV19 to TRBJ1-4; D call uncertain. The germline V and J ends were trimmed by 11 bases and 0 bases, with 13 bases remaining between them. The CDR3 extends over 14 amino acids. Germline V gene sequence: CDR1 LNHDA, CDR2 SQIVND (reference sequence).